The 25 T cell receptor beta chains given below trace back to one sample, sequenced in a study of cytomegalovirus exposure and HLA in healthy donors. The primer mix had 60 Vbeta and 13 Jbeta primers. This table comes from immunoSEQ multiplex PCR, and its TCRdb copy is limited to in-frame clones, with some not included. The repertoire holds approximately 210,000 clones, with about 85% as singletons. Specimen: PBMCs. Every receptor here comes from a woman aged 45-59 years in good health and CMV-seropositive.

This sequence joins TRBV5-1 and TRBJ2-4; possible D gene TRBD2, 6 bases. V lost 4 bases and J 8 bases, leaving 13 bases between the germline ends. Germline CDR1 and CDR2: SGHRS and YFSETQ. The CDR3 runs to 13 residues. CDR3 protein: CASSNRGNDIQYF. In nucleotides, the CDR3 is TGCGCCAGCAGCAATCGGGGGAATGACATTCAGTACTTC.

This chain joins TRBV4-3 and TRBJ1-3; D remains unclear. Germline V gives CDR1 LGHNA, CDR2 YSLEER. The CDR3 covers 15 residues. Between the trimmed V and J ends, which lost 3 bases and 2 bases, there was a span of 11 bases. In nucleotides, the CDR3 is TGCGCCAGCAGCCAGGGAGTCGAGGCTGGAAACACCATATATTTT. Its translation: CASSQGVEAGNTIYF.

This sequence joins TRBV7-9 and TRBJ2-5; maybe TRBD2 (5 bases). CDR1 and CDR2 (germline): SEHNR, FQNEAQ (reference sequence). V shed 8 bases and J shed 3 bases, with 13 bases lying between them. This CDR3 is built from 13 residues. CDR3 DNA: TGTGCCAGCGGCCTGAGGGTCGAAGAGACCCAGTACTTC. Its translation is CASGLRVEETQYF.

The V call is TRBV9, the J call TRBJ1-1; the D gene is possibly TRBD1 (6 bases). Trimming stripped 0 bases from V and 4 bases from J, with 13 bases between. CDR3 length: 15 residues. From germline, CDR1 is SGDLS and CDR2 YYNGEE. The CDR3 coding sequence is TGTGCCAGCAGCGTAGATGCGGGGGCGCCCACTGAAGCTTTCTTT. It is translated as CASSVDAGAPTEAFF.

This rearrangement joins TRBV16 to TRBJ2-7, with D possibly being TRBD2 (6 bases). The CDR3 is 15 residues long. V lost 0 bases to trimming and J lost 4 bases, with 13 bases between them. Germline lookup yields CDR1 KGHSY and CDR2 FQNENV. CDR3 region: CASSQSGGGIYEQYF. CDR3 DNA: TGTGCCAGCAGCCAATCGGGCGGAGGGATATACGAGCAGTACTTC.

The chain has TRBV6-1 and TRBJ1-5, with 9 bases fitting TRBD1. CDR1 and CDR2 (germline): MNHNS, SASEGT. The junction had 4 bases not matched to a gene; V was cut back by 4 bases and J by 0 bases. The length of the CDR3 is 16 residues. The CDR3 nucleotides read TGTGCCAGCAGTGGCCGACAGGGGGTTAGCAATCAGCCCCAGCATTTT. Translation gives CASSGRQGVSNQPQHF.

The CDR3 bases are TGTGCCAGCAGCCCGGACGGCGGGGCCAACGGGGAGTTAAAAGCTTTCTTT. Its translation: CASSPDGGANGELKAFF. This sequence joins TRBV5-4 and TRBJ1-1, with D maybe TRBD1 (5 bases). Trimming shortened V by 4 bases and J by 9 bases, and 28 bases separated the two germline ends. The CDR3 covers 17 residues. Germline V lookup: CDR1 SGHNT, CDR2 YYREEE (reference sequence).

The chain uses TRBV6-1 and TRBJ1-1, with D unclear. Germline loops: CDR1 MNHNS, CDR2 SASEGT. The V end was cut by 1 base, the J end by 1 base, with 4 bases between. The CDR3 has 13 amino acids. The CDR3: CASSEGRNTEAFF. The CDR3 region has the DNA TGTGCCAGCAGTGAAGGCAGGAACACTGAAGCTTTCTTT.

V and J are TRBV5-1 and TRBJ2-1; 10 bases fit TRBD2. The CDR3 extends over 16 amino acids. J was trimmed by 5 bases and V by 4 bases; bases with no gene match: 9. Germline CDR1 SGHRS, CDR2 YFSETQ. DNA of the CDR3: TGCGCCAGCAGCCGACCCGGGACTAGCGTTGACAATGAGCAGTTCTTC. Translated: CASSRPGTSVDNEQFF.

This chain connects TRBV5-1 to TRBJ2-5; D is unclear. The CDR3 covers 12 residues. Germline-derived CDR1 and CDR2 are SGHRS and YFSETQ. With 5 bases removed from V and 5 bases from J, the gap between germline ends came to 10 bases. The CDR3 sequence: CASSNPGETQYF. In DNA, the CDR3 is TGCGCCAGCAGTAACCCCGGGGAGACCCAGTACTTC.

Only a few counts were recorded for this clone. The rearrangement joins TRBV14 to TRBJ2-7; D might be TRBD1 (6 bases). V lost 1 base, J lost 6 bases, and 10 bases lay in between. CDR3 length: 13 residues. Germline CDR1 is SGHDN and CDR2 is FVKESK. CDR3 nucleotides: TGTGCCAGCAGCCAAGGGGGGCTGTCCGAGCAGTACTTC. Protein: CASSQGGLSEQYF.

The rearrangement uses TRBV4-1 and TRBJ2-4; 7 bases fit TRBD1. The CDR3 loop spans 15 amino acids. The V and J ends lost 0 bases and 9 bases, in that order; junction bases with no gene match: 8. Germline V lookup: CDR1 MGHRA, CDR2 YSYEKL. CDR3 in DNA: TGCGCCAGCAGCCAAGATCGAAGGGGGCGCATCATTCAGTACTTC. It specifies CASSQDRRGRIIQYF.

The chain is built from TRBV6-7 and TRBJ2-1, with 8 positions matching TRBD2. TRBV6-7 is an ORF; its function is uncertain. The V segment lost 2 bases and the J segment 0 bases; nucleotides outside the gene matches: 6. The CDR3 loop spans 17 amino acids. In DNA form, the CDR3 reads TGTGCCAGCAGTTACAATAGCGGGAACAGCTCCTACAATGAGCAGTTCTTC. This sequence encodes CASSYNSGNSSYNEQFF.

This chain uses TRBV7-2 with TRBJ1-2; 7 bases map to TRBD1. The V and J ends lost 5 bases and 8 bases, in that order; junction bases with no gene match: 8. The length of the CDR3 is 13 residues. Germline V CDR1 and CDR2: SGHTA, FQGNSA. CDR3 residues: CASSLDRAGGYTF. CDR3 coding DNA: TGTGCCAGCAGCCTCGACAGGGCGGGAGGCTACACCTTC. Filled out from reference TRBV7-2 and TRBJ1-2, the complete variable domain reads GAGVSQSPSNKVTEKGKDVELRCDPISGHTALYWYRQSLGQGLEFLIYFQGNSAPDKSGLPSDRFSAERTGGSVSTLTIQRTQQEDSAVYLCASSLDRAGGYTFGSGTRLTVV.

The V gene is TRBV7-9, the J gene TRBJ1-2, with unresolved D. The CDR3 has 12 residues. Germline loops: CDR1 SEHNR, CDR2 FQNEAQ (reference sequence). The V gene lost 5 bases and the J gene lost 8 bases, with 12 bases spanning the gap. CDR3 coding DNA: TGTGCCAGCAGCCCGCGGCCGGAGGGCTACACCTTC. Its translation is CASSPRPEGYTF.

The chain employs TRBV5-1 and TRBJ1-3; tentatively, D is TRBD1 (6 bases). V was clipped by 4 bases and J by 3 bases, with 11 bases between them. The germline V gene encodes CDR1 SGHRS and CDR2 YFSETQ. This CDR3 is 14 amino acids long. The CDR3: CASSAQGGGNTIYF. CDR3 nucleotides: TGCGCCAGCAGCGCACAGGGTGGTGGAAACACCATATATTTT.

Here the CDR3 DNA reads TGTGCCAGCAGCTTTAGAGGGACCTACAATGAGCAGTTCTTC. Its protein product is CASSFRGTYNEQFF. The chain recombines TRBV7-9 with TRBJ2-1; a possible D gene is TRBD2 (5 bases). V lost 3 bases and J 2 bases, leaving 8 bases between the germline ends. In germline, CDR1 is SEHNR, CDR2 FQNEAQ (reference sequence). The CDR3 sequence is 14 residues long.

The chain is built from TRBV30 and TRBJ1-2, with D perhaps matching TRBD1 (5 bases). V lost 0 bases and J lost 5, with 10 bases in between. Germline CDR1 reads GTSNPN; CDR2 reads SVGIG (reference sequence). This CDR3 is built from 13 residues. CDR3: CAWSVFTGYGYTF. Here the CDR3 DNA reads TGTGCCTGGAGTGTATTTACAGGTTATGGCTACACCTTC.

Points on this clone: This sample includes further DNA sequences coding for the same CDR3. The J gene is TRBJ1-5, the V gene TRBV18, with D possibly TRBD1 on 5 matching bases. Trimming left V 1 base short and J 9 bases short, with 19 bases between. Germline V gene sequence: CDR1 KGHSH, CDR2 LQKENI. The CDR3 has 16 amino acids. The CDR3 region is CASSPQDAGGTTPQHF. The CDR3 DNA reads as TGTGCCAGCTCACCACAAGATGCCGGGGGGACCACGCCCCAGCATTTT.

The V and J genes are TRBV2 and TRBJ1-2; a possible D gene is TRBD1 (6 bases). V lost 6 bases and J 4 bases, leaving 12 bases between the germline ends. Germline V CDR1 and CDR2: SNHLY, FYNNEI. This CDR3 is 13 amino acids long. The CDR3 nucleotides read TGTGCCAGCAGGGACCTGGGGGCCTATGGCTACACCTTC. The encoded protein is CASRDLGAYGYTF.

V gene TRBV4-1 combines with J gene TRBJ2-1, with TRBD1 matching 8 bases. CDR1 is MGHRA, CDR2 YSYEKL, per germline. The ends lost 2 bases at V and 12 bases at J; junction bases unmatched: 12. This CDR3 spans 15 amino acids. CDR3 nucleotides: TGCGCCAGCAGCCAACTACCGGGACAGGTCGCCGCGCAGTTCTTC. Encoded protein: CASSQLPGQVAAQFF.

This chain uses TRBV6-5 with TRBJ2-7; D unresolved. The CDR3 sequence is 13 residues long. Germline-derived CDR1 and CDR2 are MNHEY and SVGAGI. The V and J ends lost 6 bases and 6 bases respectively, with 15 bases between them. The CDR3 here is CASRPTYFSEQYF. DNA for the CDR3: TGTGCCAGCAGGCCTACTTACTTCTCCGAGCAGTACTTC.

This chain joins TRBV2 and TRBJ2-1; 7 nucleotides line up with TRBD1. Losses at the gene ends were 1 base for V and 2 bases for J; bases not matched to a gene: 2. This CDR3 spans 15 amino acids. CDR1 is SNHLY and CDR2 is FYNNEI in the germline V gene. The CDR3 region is CASSEGQGAYNEQFF. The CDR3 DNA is TGTGCCAGCAGTGAAGGGCAGGGGGCCTACAATGAGCAGTTCTTC.

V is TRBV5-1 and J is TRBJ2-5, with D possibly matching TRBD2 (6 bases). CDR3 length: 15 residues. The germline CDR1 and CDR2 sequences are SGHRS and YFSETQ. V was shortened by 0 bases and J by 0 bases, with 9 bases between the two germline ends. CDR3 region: CASSLAGTDQETQYF. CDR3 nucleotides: TGCGCCAGCAGCTTGGCAGGGACTGACCAAGAGACCCAGTACTTC.

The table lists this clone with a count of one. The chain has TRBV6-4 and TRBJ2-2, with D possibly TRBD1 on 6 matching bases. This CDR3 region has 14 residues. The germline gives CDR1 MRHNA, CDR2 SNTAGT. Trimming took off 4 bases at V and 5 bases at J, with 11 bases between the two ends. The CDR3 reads CASSAEGGTGELFF. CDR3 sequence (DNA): TGTGCCAGCAGTGCGGAAGGGGGTACCGGGGAGCTGTTTTTT.